The rows below give T cell receptor beta chains drawn from one sample of a study of blood T cells in healthy people across ages. MiXCR, run by TCRdb on the 5' RACE reads, gives a single entry per CDR3 protein. The data contain some 1,500,000 distinct CDR3 sequences, roughly 43% of them singletons. Material: blood. Source of these receptors: a woman aged 18 to 35 in good health. CDR3s include the opening cysteine and the closing phenylalanine or tryptophan. Each record gives: D gene, V gene, J gene, clone size, CDR3 protein, CDR3 DNA. The D gene is left open where the match is weak. Size is omitted from some rows. Given values are once, few, many or a class for expanded clones.

>NA|TRBV29-1|TRBJ2-7|NA
CSVLYRAINEQYF
TGCAGCGTGCTTTACAGGGCAATTAACGAGCAGTACTTC
>NA|TRBV7-9|TRBJ2-1|NA
CASSLVVGASYNEQFF
TGTGCCAGCAGCTTAGTGGTGGGGGCGTCCTACAATGAGCAGTTCTTC
>NA|TRBV7-2|TRBJ2-1|NA
CASSLAGVWHQQFF
TGTGCCAGCAGCTTAGCCGGAGTCTGGCACCAGCAGTTCTTC
>NA|TRBV5-6|TRBJ2-7|NA
CASSLPHRVTYEQYF
TGTGCCAGCAGCTTGCCACACAGAGTCACCTACGAGCAGTACTTC
>TRBD2|TRBV2|TRBJ2-7|many
CASSSPGLVLNSEQYF
TGTGCCAGCAGTTCCCCGGGACTAGTCCTCAATAGCGAGCAGTACTTC
>TRBD2|TRBV6-2/TRBV6-3|TRBJ2-5|NA
CASRPTNLEGFFIRSGSRYGQYF
TGTGCCAGCAGACCAACTAACCTGGAGGGTTTTTTTATACGGAGCGGGAGTAGATACGGGCAGTACTTC
>TRBD1|TRBV6-5|TRBJ1-5|NA
CASSSGTGGHQPQHF
TGTGCCAGCAGTTCCGGGACAGGGGGCCACCAGCCCCAGCATTTT
>NA|TRBV5-6|TRBJ2-7|few
CASSSRLAREQYF
TGTGCCAGCAGCTCACGGCTAGCTAGGGAGCAGTACTTC
>TRBD1|TRBV5-1|TRBJ2-3|once
CASSSAGTGYQDTQYF
TGCGCCAGCAGCTCTGCCGGGACAGGGTATCAAGATACGCAGTATTTT
>NA|TRBV2|TRBJ2-1|few
CASSVIAGPWDNEQFF
TGTGCCAGCAGTGTTATTGCGGGACCATGGGACAATGAGCAGTTCTTC
>TRBD1|TRBV4-2|TRBJ2-3|NA
CASSQDYGTGHGDTQYF
TGTGCCAGCAGCCAAGATTATGGGACAGGCCACGGGGATACGCAGTATTTT
>TRBD1|TRBV10-3|TRBJ1-3|few
CAIAGQGVGNTIYF
TGTGCCATTGCTGGACAGGGGGTTGGAAACACCATATATTTT
>TRBD1|TRBV7-3|TRBJ2-3|NA
CASSPQGGVTTDTQYF
TGTGCCAGCAGCCCACAGGGGGGCGTGACCACAGATACGCAGTATTTT
>NA|TRBV7-9|TRBJ2-5|NA
CASSTNQAVYNEQYF
TGTGCCAGCAGCACCAATCAGGCAGTCTACAATGAGCAGTACTTC
>TRBD1|TRBV29-1|TRBJ1-4|NA
CSVVGQSNEKLFF
TGCAGCGTTGTGGGACAGAGTAATGAAAAACTGTTTTTT
>TRBD1|TRBV7-2|TRBJ1-6|NA
CASSPYRGPNSPLHF
TGTGCCAGCAGCCCCTACAGGGGGCCGAATTCACCCCTCCACTTT
>TRBD1|TRBV18|TRBJ2-7|NA
CASSPPTGGHYEQYF
TGTGCCAGCTCACCACCGACAGGGGGTCACTACGAGCAGTACTTC
>TRBD2|TRBV20-1|TRBJ2-3|NA
CSLTSGGQSTDTQYF
TGCAGTCTGACTAGCGGGGGCCAGAGCACAGATACGCAGTATTTT
>TRBD2|TRBV5-1|TRBJ2-7|once
CASSWGLAVTYNEQYF
TGCGCCAGCAGCTGGGGACTAGCGGTTACCTACAATGAGCAGTACTTC
>TRBD2|TRBV29-1|TRBJ2-4|NA
CSVEVGLAGGRYF
TGCAGCGTTGAAGTGGGACTAGCGGGAGGGAGGTACTTC
>NA|TRBV27|TRBJ2-7|NA
CASSLRGGVTYEQYF
TGTGCCAGCAGTTTAAGGGGGGGCGTAACCTACGAGCAGTACTTC
>TRBD2|TRBV29-1|TRBJ2-7|once
CSVERTSLGGNYNEQYF
TGCAGCGTTGAACGGACTAGTCTGGGGGGGAACTACAATGAGCAGTACTTC
>TRBD1|TRBV6-1|TRBJ1-6|NA
CASSETSVGTGYSPLHF
TGTGCCAGCAGTGAAACCTCTGTCGGGACAGGTTATTCACCCCTCCACTTT
>TRBD2|TRBV28|TRBJ2-5|NA
CASRPPGLANEQYF
TGTGCCAGCAGGCCACCGGGACTAGCGAATGAGCAGTACTTC
>NA|TRBV5-1|TRBJ1-6|NA
CASSLDRENSPLHF
TGCGCCAGCAGCTTGGACAGGGAAAATTCACCCCTCCACTTT
>NA|TRBV27|TRBJ2-5|few
CASSLSTAEETQYF
TGTGCCAGCAGTTTATCGACAGCCGAAGAGACCCAGTACTTC
>NA|TRBV20-1|TRBJ2-7|few
CSARDGGPSYEQYF
TGCAGTGCTAGAGATGGAGGACCGAGCTACGAGCAGTACTTC
>NA|TRBV20-1|TRBJ1-2|NA
CSARDLGQNYGYTF
TGCAGTGCTAGAGATCTCGGTCAAAACTATGGCTACACCTTC
>NA|TRBV7-2|TRBJ2-7|NA
CASSPRVLGGGNEQYF
TGTGCCAGCAGCCCCCGTGTGTTGGGAGGAGGCAATGAGCAGTACTTC
>NA|TRBV7-3|TRBJ2-2|NA
CASSHGTPANTGELFF
TGTGCCAGCAGCCACGGGACCCCCGCGAACACCGGGGAGCTGTTTTTT
>NA|TRBV10-3|TRBJ1-1|few
CAISESGLMNTEAFF
TGTGCCATCAGTGAGTCAGGGTTAATGAACACTGAAGCTTTCTTT
>NA|TRBV20-1|TRBJ2-7|NA
CSARDLARPYNEQYF
TGCAGTGCTAGAGATCTAGCTAGGCCCTACAATGAGCAGTACTTC
>TRBD1|TRBV7-2|TRBJ1-2|many
CASSLRTGDGYTF
TGTGCCAGCAGTTTACGGACAGGGGACGGCTACACCTTC
>NA|TRBV20-1|TRBJ2-3|NA
CSAIPPTGGIADTQYF
TGCAGTGCTATACCCCCGACAGGAGGCATAGCAGATACGCAGTATTTT
>NA|TRBV20-1|TRBJ2-3|NA
CSARDSRSGHTDTQYF
TGCAGTGCTAGAGATTCTAGGTCGGGGCACACAGATACGCAGTATTTT
>NA|TRBV20-1|TRBJ1-2|NA
CSANHQGEGNYGYTF
TGCAGTGCCAATCATCAGGGAGAAGGGAACTATGGCTACACCTTC
>NA|TRBV6-6|TRBJ2-5|few
CASSYGGIGETQYF
TGTGCCAGCAGTTACGGTGGAATTGGAGAGACCCAGTACTTC
>NA|TRBV20-1|TRBJ2-3|NA
CSVPDRTDTQYF
TGCAGTGTTCCGGACCGAACAGATACGCAGTATTTT
>NA|TRBV10-3|TRBJ2-3|NA
CATWDGRVPDTQYF
TGTGCCACCTGGGACGGGAGAGTTCCAGATACGCAGTATTTT
>TRBD1|TRBV6-6|TRBJ1-6|NA
CASSYGDRGNSPLHF
TGTGCCAGCAGTTACGGGGACAGGGGGAATTCACCCCTCCACTTT
>TRBD1|TRBV7-6|TRBJ1-4|NA
CASSRLPGTGAEKLFF
TGTGCCAGCAGCCGATTACCCGGGACAGGGGCTGAAAAACTGTTTTTT
>NA|TRBV6-1|TRBJ1-5|few
CASSERVTSSNQPQHF
TGTGCCAGCAGTGAAAGGGTAACGAGCAGCAATCAGCCCCAGCATTTT
>NA|TRBV11-2|TRBJ2-4|few
CASSLGTTAKNIQYF
TGTGCCAGCAGCTTAGGGACAACAGCCAAAAACATTCAGTACTTC
>NA|TRBV20-1|TRBJ1-1|few
CSARTSWGANTEAFF
TGCAGTGCTAGGACATCCTGGGGGGCGAACACTGAAGCTTTCTTT
>NA|TRBV20-1|TRBJ2-5|NA
CSARDVPPGTQYF
TGCAGTGCTAGAGATGTACCACCGGGGACCCAGTACTTC
>NA|TRBV9|TRBJ2-5|few
CASSGLKTPRETQYF
TGTGCCAGCAGCGGATTAAAAACACCGAGAGAGACCCAGTACTTC
>TRBD2|TRBV29-1|TRBJ2-7|NA
CSVGRAVGSYEQYF
TGCAGCGTGGGGAGGGCCGTAGGCTCCTACGAGCAGTACTTC
>NA|TRBV6-2/TRBV6-3|TRBJ1-2|NA
CASREEPYGYTF
TGTGCCAGCAGGGAGGAACCCTATGGCTACACCTTC
>TRBD1|TRBV9|TRBJ1-1|NA
CASSVWGQGVAFF
TGTGCCAGCAGCGTATGGGGACAGGGGGTAGCTTTCTTT